Below, 2 T cell receptor beta chains from the same sample are listed, as sequenced in a study of shared clonotypes between healthy human individuals. Using immunoSEQ multiplex PCR, the repertoire was profiled, and TCRdb retains in-frame clones only, with some absent. The data contain about 1 million clones, around 75% of them singletons. Material for sequencing was memory CD4+ T cells sorted from blood. Subset meaning: CD45RA-negative fraction. These receptors originate from a man aged 18 to 29 in good health.

The CDR3 DNA follows: TGTGCCAGAAGCTGCCCCGCTAGAGTTCTTGGCAATGAGCAGTTCTTC. This codes for CARSCPARVLGNEQFF. The chain has TRBV5-3 and TRBJ2-1; D call uncertain. TRBV5-3 is sorted into the ORF group, with uncertain function. Trimming removed 3 bases from V and 6 bases from J, with 19 bases in between. This CDR3 contains 16 residues.

The rearrangement links TRBV9 to TRBJ2-5, with D possibly being TRBD1 (5 bases). Trimming pared 4 bases from V and 4 bases from J, leaving 14 bases between. CDR3 size: 14 residues. Germline lookup yields CDR1 SGDLS and CDR2 YYNGEE. CDR3 nucleotides: TGTGCCAGCAGCCCCCAGGGTCGTCCAGAGACCCAGTACTTC. Its translation is CASSPQGRPETQYF.